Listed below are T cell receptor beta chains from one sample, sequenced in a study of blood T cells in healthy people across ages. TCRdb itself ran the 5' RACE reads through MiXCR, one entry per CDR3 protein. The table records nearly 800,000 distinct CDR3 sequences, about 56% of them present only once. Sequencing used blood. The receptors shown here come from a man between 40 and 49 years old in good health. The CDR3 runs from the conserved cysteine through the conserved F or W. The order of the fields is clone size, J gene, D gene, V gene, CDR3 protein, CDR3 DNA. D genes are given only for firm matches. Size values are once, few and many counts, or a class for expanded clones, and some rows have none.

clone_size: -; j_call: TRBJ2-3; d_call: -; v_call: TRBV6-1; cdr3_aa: CASSESTGRTDTQYF; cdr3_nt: TGTGCCAGCAGTGAAAGTACAGGGAGGACAGATACGCAGTATTTT
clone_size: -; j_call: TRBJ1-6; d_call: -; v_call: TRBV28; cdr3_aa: CASSSLQGKISPLHF; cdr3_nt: TGTGCCAGCAGTTCACTACAAGGGAAGATTTCACCCCTCCACTTT
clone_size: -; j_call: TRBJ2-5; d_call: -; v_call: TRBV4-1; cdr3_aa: CASSQDPTGSKTQYF; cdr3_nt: TGCGCCAGCAGCCAAGATCCCACAGGGAGCAAGACCCAGTACTTC
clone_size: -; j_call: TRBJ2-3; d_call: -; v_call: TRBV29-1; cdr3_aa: CSVVGIVWGDTQYF; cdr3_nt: TGCAGCGTTGTAGGGATAGTATGGGGAGATACGCAGTATTTT
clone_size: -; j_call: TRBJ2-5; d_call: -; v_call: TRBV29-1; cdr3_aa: CSARDGRGQETQYF; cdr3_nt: TGCAGCGCCAGGGACGGTCGAGGGCAAGAGACCCAGTACTTC
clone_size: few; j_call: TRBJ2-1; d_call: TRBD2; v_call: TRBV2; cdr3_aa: CASRSGASGRSYNEQFF; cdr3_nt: TGTGCCAGCAGAAGCGGGGCTAGCGGGAGGTCCTACAATGAGCAGTTCTTC
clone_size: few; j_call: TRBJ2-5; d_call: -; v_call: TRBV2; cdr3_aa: CASSEAWGPQETQYF; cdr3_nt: TGTGCCAGCAGTGAAGCATGGGGACCCCAGGAGACCCAGTACTTC
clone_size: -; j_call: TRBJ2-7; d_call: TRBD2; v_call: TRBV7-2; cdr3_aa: CASSLVVGLGDEQYF; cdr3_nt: TGTGCCAGCAGCTTAGTTGTCGGACTAGGGGACGAGCAGTACTTC
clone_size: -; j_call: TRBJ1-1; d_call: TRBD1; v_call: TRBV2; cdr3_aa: CASSPGTGLNTEAFF; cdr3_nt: TGTGCCAGCAGTCCGGGGACAGGTTTGAACACTGAAGCTTTCTTT
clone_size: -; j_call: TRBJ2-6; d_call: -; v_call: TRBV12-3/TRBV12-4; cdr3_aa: CASSLAKGAGANVLTF; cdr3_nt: TGTGCCAGCAGTTTAGCGAAGGGGGCTGGGGCCAACGTCCTGACTTTC
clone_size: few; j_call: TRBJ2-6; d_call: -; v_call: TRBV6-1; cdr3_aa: CASLVGFGANVLTF; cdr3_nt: TGTGCCAGCCTGGTCGGATTTGGGGCCAACGTCCTGACTTTC
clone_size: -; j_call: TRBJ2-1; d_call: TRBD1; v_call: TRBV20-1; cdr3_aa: CSASRLGTGSTNEQFF; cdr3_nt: TGCAGTGCTAGCAGACTCGGGACAGGGTCAACAAATGAGCAGTTCTTC
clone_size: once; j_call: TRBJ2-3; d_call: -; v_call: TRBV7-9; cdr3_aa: CASRSGQGHTQYF; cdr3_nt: TGTGCCAGCAGATCCGGCCAGGGGCATACGCAGTATTTT
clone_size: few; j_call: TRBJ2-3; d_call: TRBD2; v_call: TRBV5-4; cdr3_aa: CASSRPGLGTDTQYF; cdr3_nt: TGTGCCAGCAGCCGACCGGGACTAGGGACAGATACGCAGTATTTT
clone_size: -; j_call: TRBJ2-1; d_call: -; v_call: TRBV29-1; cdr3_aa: CSVAGTVLNNEQFF; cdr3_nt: TGCAGCGTTGCCGGGACCGTCCTAAACAATGAGCAGTTCTTC
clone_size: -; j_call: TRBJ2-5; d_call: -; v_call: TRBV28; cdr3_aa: CASRRQGGQETQYF; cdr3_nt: TGTGCCAGCAGACGACAGGGAGGGCAAGAGACCCAGTACTTC
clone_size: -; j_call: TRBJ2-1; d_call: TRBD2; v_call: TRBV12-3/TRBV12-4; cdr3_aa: CASSPRENLYNEQFF; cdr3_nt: TGTGCCAGCAGTCCGCGGGAGAACCTATACAATGAGCAGTTCTTC
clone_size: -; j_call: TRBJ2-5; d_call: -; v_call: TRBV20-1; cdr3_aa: CSAPGNRAETQYF; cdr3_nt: TGCAGTGCACCCGGGAACAGGGCGGAGACCCAGTACTTC
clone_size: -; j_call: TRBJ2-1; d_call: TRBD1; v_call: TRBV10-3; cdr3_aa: CAISEPRTGGSHEQFF; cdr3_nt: TGTGCCATCAGTGAGCCCAGGACAGGGGGGTCCCATGAGCAGTTCTTC
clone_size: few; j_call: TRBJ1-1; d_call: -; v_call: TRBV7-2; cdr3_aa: CASSLAAGTHTEAFF; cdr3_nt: TGTGCCAGCAGCTTAGCAGCGGGGACGCACACTGAAGCTTTCTTT
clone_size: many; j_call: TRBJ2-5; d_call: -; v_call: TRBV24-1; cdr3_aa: CATSDNSLGSRNEQYF; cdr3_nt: TGTGCCACCAGTGATAATAGTTTGGGGAGTCGCAATGAGCAGTACTTC
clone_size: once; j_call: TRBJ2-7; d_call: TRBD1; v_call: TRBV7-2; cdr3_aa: CASGNRTGGYEQYF; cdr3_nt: TGTGCCAGCGGAAATCGGACAGGGGGTTACGAGCAGTACTTC
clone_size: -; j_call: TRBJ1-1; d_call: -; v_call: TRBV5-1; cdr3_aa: CASSLEGRNTEAFF; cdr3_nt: TGCGCCAGCAGCCTAGAGGGCAGGAACACTGAAGCTTTCTTT
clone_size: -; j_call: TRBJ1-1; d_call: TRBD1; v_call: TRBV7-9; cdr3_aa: CASSRRTGRTEAFF; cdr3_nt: TGTGCCAGCAGCCGGAGGACAGGGAGAACTGAAGCTTTCTTT
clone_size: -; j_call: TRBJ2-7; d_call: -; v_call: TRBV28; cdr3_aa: CASSSAGYEQYF; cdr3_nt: TGTGCCAGCAGTTCTGCTGGCTACGAGCAGTACTTC
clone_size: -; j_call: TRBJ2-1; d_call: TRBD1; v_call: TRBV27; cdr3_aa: CASSLWPPDRGRYNEQFF; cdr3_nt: TGTGCCAGCAGTTTATGGCCCCCCGACAGGGGGCGTTACAATGAGCAGTTCTTC
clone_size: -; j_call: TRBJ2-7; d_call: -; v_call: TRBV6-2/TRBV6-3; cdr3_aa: CASRETGAGVGRYEQYF; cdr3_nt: TGTGCCAGCCGCGAGACCGGAGCTGGAGTAGGCCGTTACGAGCAGTACTTC
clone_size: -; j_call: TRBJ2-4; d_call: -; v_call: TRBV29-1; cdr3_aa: CSVADRPRGKNIQYF; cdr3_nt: TGCAGCGTTGCCGACAGGCCGAGAGGCAAAAACATTCAGTACTTC
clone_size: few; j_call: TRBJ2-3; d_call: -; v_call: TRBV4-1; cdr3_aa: CASSGRRADTQYF; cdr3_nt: TGCGCCAGCAGCGGCCGAAGGGCAGATACGCAGTATTTT
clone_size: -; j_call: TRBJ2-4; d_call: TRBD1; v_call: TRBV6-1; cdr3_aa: CASSPGQDGYIQYF; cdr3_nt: TGTGCCAGCAGCCCGGGACAGGACGGTTACATTCAGTACTTC
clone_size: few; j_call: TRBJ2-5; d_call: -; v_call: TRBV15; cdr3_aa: CATSTIRQETETQYF; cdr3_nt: TGTGCCACCAGCACCATCCGACAGGAGACGGAGACCCAGTACTTC
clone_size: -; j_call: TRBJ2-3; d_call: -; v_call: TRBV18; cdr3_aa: CASSPRQDSTDTQYF; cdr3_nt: TGTGCCAGCTCACCCCGACAGGACAGCACAGATACGCAGTATTTT
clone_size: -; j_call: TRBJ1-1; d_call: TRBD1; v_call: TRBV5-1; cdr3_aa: CASSLVWRGRLGTEAFF; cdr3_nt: TGCGCCAGCAGCTTGGTCTGGAGGGGGCGCTTGGGCACTGAAGCTTTCTTT
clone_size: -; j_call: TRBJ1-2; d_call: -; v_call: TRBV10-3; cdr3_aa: CATGPPGDYGYTF; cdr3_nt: TGTGCCACCGGACCCCCTGGGGACTATGGCTACACCTTC
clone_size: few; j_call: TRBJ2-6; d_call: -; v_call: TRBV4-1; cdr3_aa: CASSQAGRAGANVLTF; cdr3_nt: TGCGCCAGCAGCCAAGCGGGCAGGGCTGGGGCCAACGTCCTGACTTTC
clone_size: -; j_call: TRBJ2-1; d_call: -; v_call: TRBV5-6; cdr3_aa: CASSRRRNNEQFF; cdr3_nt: TGTGCCAGCAGCCGACGACGAAACAATGAGCAGTTCTTC
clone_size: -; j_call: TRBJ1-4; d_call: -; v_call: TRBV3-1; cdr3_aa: CASSQTGGMNEKLFF; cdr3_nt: TGTGCCAGCAGCCAAACTGGAGGGATGAATGAAAAACTGTTTTTT
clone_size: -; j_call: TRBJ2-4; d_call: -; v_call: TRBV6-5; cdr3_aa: CASRGTGGEGNIQYF; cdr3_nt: TGTGCCAGCAGGGGAACAGGGGGGGAAGGAAACATTCAGTACTTC
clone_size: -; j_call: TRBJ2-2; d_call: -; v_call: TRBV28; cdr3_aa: CASSFLPESLGELFF; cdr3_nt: TGTGCCAGCAGTTTCCTCCCGGAGTCCCTCGGGGAGCTGTTTTTT
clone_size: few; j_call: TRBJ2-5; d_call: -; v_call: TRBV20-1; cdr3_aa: CSARPRDSQETQYF; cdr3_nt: TGCAGTGCTAGACCCCGGGACTCTCAAGAGACCCAGTACTTC
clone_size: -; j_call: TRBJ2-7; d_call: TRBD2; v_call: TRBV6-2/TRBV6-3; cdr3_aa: CASRLAGAPYEQYF; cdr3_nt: TGTGCCAGCAGACTAGCGGGAGCACCCTACGAGCAGTACTTC
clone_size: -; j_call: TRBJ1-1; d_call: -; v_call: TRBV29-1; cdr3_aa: CSVGEGGAFF; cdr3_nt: TGCAGCGTTGGGGAGGGTGGAGCTTTCTTT
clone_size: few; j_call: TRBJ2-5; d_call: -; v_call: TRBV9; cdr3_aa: CASSAAGAQETQYF; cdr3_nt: TGTGCCAGCAGCGCTGCAGGGGCCCAAGAGACCCAGTACTTC
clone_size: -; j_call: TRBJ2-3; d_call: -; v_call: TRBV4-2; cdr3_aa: CASSQTVARTDTQYF; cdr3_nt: TGTGCCAGCAGCCAGACAGTGGCCCGCACAGATACGCAGTATTTT
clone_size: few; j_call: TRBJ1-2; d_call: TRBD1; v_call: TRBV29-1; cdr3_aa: CSSGQGDGYTF; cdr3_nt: TGCAGCTCTGGACAGGGTGATGGCTACACCTTC
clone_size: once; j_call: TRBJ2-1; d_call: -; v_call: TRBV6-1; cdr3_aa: CASSEAPNGMQFF; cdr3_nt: TGTGCCAGCAGTGAAGCGCCAAACGGAATGCAGTTCTTC
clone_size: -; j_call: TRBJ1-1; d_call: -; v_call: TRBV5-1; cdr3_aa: CASSPRGRGNTEAFF; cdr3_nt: TGCGCCAGCAGCCCCCGTGGACGGGGGAACACTGAAGCTTTCTTT
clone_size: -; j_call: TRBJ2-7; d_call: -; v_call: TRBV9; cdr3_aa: CASSVAPQATYEQYF; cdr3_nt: TGTGCCAGCAGCGTCGCCCCGCAGGCTACCTACGAGCAGTACTTC